This paragraph reports one T cell receptor beta chain. This sample is part of a study of shared clonotypes between healthy human individuals. At a deep level, the assay was run. Unsorted PBMC replicate PCRs drew on roughly 320 ng DNA, representing tens of thousands of T cell genomes. Libraries were prepared by immunoSEQ multiplex PCR; TCRdb keeps only in-frame clonotypes and omits some of them. This table has a few hundred thousand clones, around 78% appearing once. CDR3 size: 14 residues. Germline V CDR1 and CDR2: SGHRS, YFSETQ. Trimming removed 0 bases from V and 6 bases from J, with 10 bases in between.

The clonotype comes from a woman between 40 and 55 years old in good health. Some clones in this sample may be carry-over from other donors' samples. The V call is TRBV5-1, the J call TRBJ2-1; tentatively, D is TRBD1 (5 bases). The sample was PBMCs. CDR3 sequence (DNA): TGCGCCAGCAGCTTGGCCAGGGAAGCCAATGAGCAGTTCTTC. Amino acids: CASSLAREANEQFF.